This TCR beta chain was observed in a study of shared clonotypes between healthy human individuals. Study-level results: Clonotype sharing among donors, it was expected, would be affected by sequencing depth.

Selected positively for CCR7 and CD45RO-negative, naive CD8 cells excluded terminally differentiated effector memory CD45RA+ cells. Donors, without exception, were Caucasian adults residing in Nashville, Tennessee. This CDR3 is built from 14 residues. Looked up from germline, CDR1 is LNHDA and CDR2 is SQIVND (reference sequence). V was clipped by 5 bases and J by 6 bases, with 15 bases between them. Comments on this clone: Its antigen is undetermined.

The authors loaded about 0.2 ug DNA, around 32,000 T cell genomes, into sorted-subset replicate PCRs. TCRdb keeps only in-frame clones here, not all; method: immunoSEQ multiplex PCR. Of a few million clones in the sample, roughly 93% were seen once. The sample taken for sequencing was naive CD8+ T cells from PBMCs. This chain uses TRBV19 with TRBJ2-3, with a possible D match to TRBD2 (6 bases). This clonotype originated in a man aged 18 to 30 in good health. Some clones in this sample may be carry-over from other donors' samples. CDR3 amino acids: CASSAGLGLDTQYF. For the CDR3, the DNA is TGTGCCAGTAGTGCGGGACTGGGGTTGGATACGCAGTATTTT.